This entry concerns a single T cell receptor (beta chain). The record originates from a study of blood T cell repertoires in COVID-19. Study summary: COVID-19 samples collected from the United States, Italy and Spain covered acute and convalescent phases. PBMCs, B-cell-depleted T cells, or T cells were the source of the cDNA or gDNA that made up the material.

TCRdb's table, derived via immunoSEQ multiplex PCR, lists solely in-frame clones and lacks some. This table has about 380,000 clones, roughly four fifths appearing once. The sample consisted of peripheral blood. The origin of this receptor is a human donor with acute or convalescent COVID-19. The donor label of this sample is uncertain.

DNA for the CDR3: TGTGCCAGCAGCTTGCGGACAGGGGGTACCAAAGATCAGCCCCAGCATTTT. It specifies CASSLRTGGTKDQPQHF. The rearrangement uses TRBV5-8 and TRBJ1-5; the match to TRBD1 covers 10 bases. The V segment lost 1 base and the J segment 5 bases; nucleotides outside the gene matches: 9. Germline values: CDR1 SGHTS, CDR2 YDEGEE. The CDR3 has 17 amino acids. Full variable domain (rest looked up from reference TRBV5-8 and TRBJ1-5): EAGVTQSPTHLIKTRGQQATLRCSPISGHTSVYWYQQALGLGLQFLLWYDEGEERNRGNFPPRFSGRQFPNYSSELNVNALELEDSALYLCASSLRTGGTKDQPQHFGDGTRLSIL.